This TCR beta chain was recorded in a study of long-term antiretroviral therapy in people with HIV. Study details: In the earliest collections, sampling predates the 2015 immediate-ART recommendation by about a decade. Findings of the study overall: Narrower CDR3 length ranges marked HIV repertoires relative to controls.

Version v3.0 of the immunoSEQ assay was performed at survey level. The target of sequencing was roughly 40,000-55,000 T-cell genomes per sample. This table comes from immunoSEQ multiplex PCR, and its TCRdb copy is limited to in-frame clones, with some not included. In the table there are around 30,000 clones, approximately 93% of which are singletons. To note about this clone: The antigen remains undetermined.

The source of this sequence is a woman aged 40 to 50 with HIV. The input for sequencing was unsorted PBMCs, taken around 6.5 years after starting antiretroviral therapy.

CDR3 loop: CASSLAGGTAYEQYF. Here the CDR3 DNA reads TGTGCCAGCAGCTTAGCGGGCGGGACAGCCTACGAGCAGTACTTC. The V and J genes are TRBV7-6 and TRBJ2-7, with D perhaps TRBD1 (7 bases). In germline, CDR1 is SGHVS, CDR2 FNYEAQ. The V and J ends lost 0 bases and 2 bases respectively, with 11 bases between them. The CDR3 runs 15 residues.